This is a list of T cell receptor beta chains from one sample in a study of cytomegalovirus exposure and HLA in healthy donors. Produced via immunoSEQ multiplex PCR; TCRdb's table is partial and in-frame only. This sample has about 200,000 clones, with 82% found just once. Sequenced material: PBMCs. The source of these receptors is a woman aged 50 to 60 in good health and CMV-seropositive. The CDR3 runs from the conserved cysteine through the conserved F or W. Fields, in order: J gene, clone size, V gene, D gene, CDR3 DNA, CDR3 protein. A D gene is named only where the DNA matches it firmly. Rows may omit the clone size; those that give it use once, few, many or a size class.

>TRBJ1-5|.|TRBV2|.
TGTGCCAGCAAATTTATCTCGGAGAATCAGCCCCAGCATTTT
CASKFISENQPQHF
>TRBJ2-7|few|TRBV19|.
TGTGCCAGTAGTATCGTCCGGGGATCCTACGAGCAGTACTTC
CASSIVRGSYEQYF
>TRBJ1-2|.|TRBV9|.
TGTGCCAGCAGCGTAGGAGGGATAGGCTATGGCTACACCTTC
CASSVGGIGYGYTF
>TRBJ1-4|once|TRBV28|.
TGTGCCAGCAGTTTCGGGGGAGTTTCTGAAAAACTGTTTTTT
CASSFGGVSEKLFF
>TRBJ1-2|.|TRBV6-6|.
TGTGCCAGCAGTCCCTCGGTCTATGGCTACACCTTC
CASSPSVYGYTF
>TRBJ1-2|.|TRBV5-5|.
TGTGCCAGCAGCCGCACAGCGGGGGACTATGGCTACACCTTC
CASSRTAGDYGYTF
>TRBJ2-1|.|TRBV10-1|TRBD1
TGCGCCAGCAGTGAGTCGTCAGGGGGCTTCAGGGGCGATGAGCAGTTCTTC
CASSESSGGFRGDEQFF
>TRBJ1-5|.|TRBV27|TRBD1
TGTGCCAGCAGTTTCGAGGGGGCGGGCAATCAGCCCCAGCATTTT
CASSFEGAGNQPQHF
>TRBJ2-1|.|TRBV29-1|TRBD2
TGCAGCGTTGGATACCGGGGACTAGCGGGAGGGTACTACAATGAGCAGTTCTTC
CSVGYRGLAGGYYNEQFF
>TRBJ2-2|.|TRBV28|TRBD1
TGTGCCAGCAGGGCACAGGGGAGCAGCACCGGGGAGCTGTTTTTT
CASRAQGSSTGELFF
>TRBJ2-7|.|TRBV19|TRBD2
TGTGCCAGTAGTAAACGGAGCGGGAGGGCGGTAGACGAGCAGTACTTC
CASSKRSGRAVDEQYF
>TRBJ2-1|.|TRBV7-2|TRBD2
TGTGCCAGCAGCTTAGCTAGCGGGACCCTCTACAATGAGCAGTTCTTC
CASSLASGTLYNEQFF
>TRBJ2-2|.|TRBV18|.
TGTGCCAGCTCACCAATGGGTCCCGGGAGTACCACCGGGGAGCTGTTTTTT
CASSPMGPGSTTGELFF
>TRBJ1-2|.|TRBV7-9|.
TGTGCCAGCAGCTTAGGGAGGGCTACTAACTATGGCTACACCTTC
CASSLGRATNYGYTF
>TRBJ2-4|.|TRBV5-6|TRBD1
TGTGCCAGCAGCTTGGGAGGACAGGGGACTTCCTTAGCCAAAAACATTCAGTACTTC
CASSLGGQGTSLAKNIQYF
>TRBJ1-1|.|TRBV7-9|.
TGTGCCAGCAGCCCCTCGGGGGGGCATGCTGAAGCTTTCTTT
CASSPSGGHAEAFF